Shown below are 30 T cell receptor beta chains from a single sample sequenced in a study of regulatory T cells in long-lasting Graves disease. To make TCR beta libraries, researchers used iRepertoire HTBI primers and Arm-PCR of CDR3 regions. Each CDR3 protein gets one entry after TCRdb re-called the multiplex PCR reads with MiXCR. The table shows a few hundred thousand distinct CDR3 sequences, with about 17% occurring only once. Sample time point: newly diagnosed GD, antithyroid drugs for less than 3 months. PBMCs were the source of the RNA used for TCR sequencing. These data were likewise used in another study, on T cells in Graves' hyperthyroidism and ophthalmopathy.

The sequences come from peripheral blood mononuclear cells (PBMCs), collected at new diagnosis, from a patient treated with antithyroid drugs. These receptor sequences come from a woman aged 25 to 39 with Graves disease.

As concerns this clonotype: A much bigger clone sits one base away, suggesting this may be a read error. V and J are TRBV7-3 and TRBJ2-1, with a possible D match to TRBD2 (7 bases). Trimming removed 1 base at V and 6 bases at J, with 13 bases between. CDR3 length equals 15 residues. Germline CDR1 SGHTA, CDR2 FQGTGA. CDR3 protein: CASSLIRGAPNEQFF. CDR3 DNA sequence: TGTGCCAGCAGCTTAATCCGGGGGGCGCCCAATGAGCAGTTCTTC. Together with reference TRBV7-3 and TRBJ2-1, the CDR3 gives the full variable domain: GAGVSQTPSNKVTEKGKYVELRCDPISGHTALYWYRQSLGQGPEFLIYFQGTGAADDSGLPNDRFFAVRPEGSVSTLKIQRTERGDSAVYLCASSLIRGAPNEQFFGPGTRLTVL.

The chain is built from TRBV20-1 and TRBJ2-3, with 8 bases that match TRBD2. The CDR3 is 14 residues long. The V gene's germline CDR1 is DFQATT and CDR2 SNEGSKA (reference sequence). V trimming: 3 bases; J trimming: 14 bases; junction bases outside the gene matches: 16. The CDR3 nucleotides are TGCAGTGCTAGGCTCCGAGCTAGCGGGCAGGAAGGGTATTTT. This codes for CSARLRASGQEGYF.

This clonotype was observed at least ten times. The chain has TRBV2 and TRBJ2-5, with TRBD1 as a possible D gene (6 bases). V lost 4 bases to trimming and J lost 4 bases, with 10 bases between them. This CDR3 contains 13 residues. Germline V gene lookup returns CDR1 SNHLY and CDR2 FYNNEI. CDR3 nucleotides: TGTGCCAGCAGTGTCAGGGGTGGAGAGACCCAGTACTTC. Protein product: CASSVRGGETQYF.

Many counts were recorded for this clonotype. The chain joins TRBV7-9 to TRBJ2-2; maybe TRBD1 (5 bases). There are 16 residues in the CDR3. Germline V gives CDR1 SEHNR, CDR2 FQNEAQ (reference sequence). Trimming left V 3 bases short and J 1 base short, with 12 bases between. The CDR3 loop reads CASSFPVDRNTGELFF. The CDR3 DNA reads as TGTGCCAGCAGCTTCCCGGTCGACAGGAACACCGGGGAGCTGTTTTTT.

A remark on this clonotype: A read error is likely here: a far larger clone is one base away. V gene TRBV6-1 combines with J gene TRBJ1-2; D perhaps matches TRBD1 (6 bases). The CDR3 contains 14 residues. Trimming left V 1 base short and J 2 bases short, with 8 bases between. Germline V CDR1 and CDR2: MNHNS, SASEGT. The CDR3 protein is CASSEGTENYGYTF. The DNA for the CDR3 is TGTGCCAGCAGTGAAGGGACAGAGAACTATGGCTACACCTTC.

With respect to this clonotype: A far larger clone is one nucleotide away, so this likely arose from a read error. The chain is built from TRBV20-1 and TRBJ2-7; tentative D call: TRBD2 (6 bases). V was cut by 3 bases and J by 7 bases, with 16 bases left in between. The germline V gene encodes CDR1 DFQATT and CDR2 SNEGSKA (reference sequence). The CDR3 covers 13 residues. CDR3 sequence: CSASRDSFDEQYF. CDR3 DNA sequence: TGCAGTGCTAGTCGGGACTCTTTCGATGAGCAGTACTTC.

V usage is TRBV24-1 and J usage is TRBJ2-1; possible D gene TRBD2, 7 bases. The CDR3 spans 14 residues. In germline, CDR1 is KGHDR, CDR2 SFDVKD. With 5 bases removed from V and 3 bases from J, the gap between germline ends came to 10 bases. The CDR3 here is CATSGGGLYNEQFF. The CDR3 region has the DNA TGTGCCACCAGTGGCGGGGGCCTCTACAATGAGCAGTTCTTC.

This chain links TRBV12-3 or TRBV12-4 with TRBJ2-2; 7 bases agree with TRBD1. The CDR3 totals 20 residues. The V and J ends lost 3 bases and 7 bases, in that order; junction bases with no gene match: 23. Here the CDR3 reads CASSFPAKWTGSTPRGELFF. Written as DNA, the CDR3 is TGTGCCAGCAGTTTTCCCGCCAAGTGGACAGGTTCCACCCCCCGCGGGGAGCTGTTTTTT.

As concerns this clonotype: With a much larger clone just one base away, this may be a read error. CDR3 region: CASRHQETQYF. CDR3 bases: TGTGCCAGCAGACATCAAGAGACCCAGTACTTC. V gene TRBV11-2 combines with J gene TRBJ2-5; no definite D call. Germline V gene lookup returns CDR1 SGHAT and CDR2 FQNNGV. This CDR3 is built from 11 residues. V dropped 6 bases and J dropped 2 bases, with 4 bases sitting between them.

There are many counts of this clonotype. Written as DNA, the CDR3 is TGTGCCATCAGGGGGGATGCCTCCTACGAGCAGTACTTC. The encoded protein is CAIRGDASYEQYF. This rearrangement joins TRBV10-3 to TRBJ2-7; D might be TRBD1 or TRBD2, each matching 5 bases. This CDR3 is built from 13 residues. Germline CDR1 reads ENHRY; CDR2 reads SYGVKD. Trimming stripped 6 bases from V and 0 bases from J, with 9 bases between.

This clonotype occurred a few times. One end of the junction fails to match germline, which may point to a read error. The chain joins TRBV11-2 to TRBJ2-5, with a weak D call TRBD2 (6 bases). Germline-derived CDR1 and CDR2 are SGHAT and FQNNGV. The CDR3 is 17 amino acids. The CDR3 is CASNLAPPGTPQETQYF. CDR3 bases: TGTGCCAGCAACTTAGCCCCCCCAGGGACTCCGCAAGAGACCCAGTACTTC.

Regarding this clonotype: A read error likely explains this, since a far larger clone differs by one base. The rearrangement joins TRBV6-5 to TRBJ2-3; 13 bases match TRBD2. The germline V gene has CDR1 MNHEY and CDR2 SVGAGI. After removal of 4 bases from V and 3 bases from J, the junction contained 7 bases not matched to a gene. The CDR3 spans 17 residues. The CDR3 DNA is TGTGCCAGCAGTTCACTAGCGGGGGGGCTAAATACAGATACGCAGTATTTT. Translated: CASSSLAGGLNTDTQYF.

This clonotype has ten or more counts. The rearrangement uses TRBV5-4 and TRBJ1-2, with 7 nucleotides matching TRBD1. Unmatched junction bases numbered 15, after V lost 6 bases and J lost 4 bases. Germline assignment: CDR1 SGHNT and CDR2 YYREEE (reference sequence). The CDR3 runs 16 residues. The CDR3 bases are TGTGCCAGCACCAGTGACAGGGTGTTTTTTTTCTATGGCTACACCTTC. Its translation is CASTSDRVFFFYGYTF.

The V gene is TRBV11-2, the J gene TRBJ2-1, with 12 bases aligning to TRBD2. J was trimmed by 12 bases and V by 5 bases; bases with no gene match: 5. The CDR3 spans 13 residues. Germline lookup yields CDR1 SGHAT and CDR2 FQNNGV. As DNA, the CDR3 is TGTGCCAGCAGCCGGACTAGCGGGGACGGGCAGTTCTTC. This translates into CASSRTSGDGQFF.

This clonotype has more than one count but fewer than ten. The CDR3 DNA reads TGTGCCAGCAGCCAAGATCGTAGTGCAGGGCGCGGCACTGAAGCTTTCTTT. Translating it yields CASSQDRSAGRGTEAFF. V and J are TRBV14 and TRBJ1-1, with a tentative D call TRBD1 (5 bases). Germline V gene sequence: CDR1 SGHDN, CDR2 FVKESK. CDR3 length: 17 residues. The germline V and J ends were trimmed by 0 bases and 4 bases, with 18 bases remaining between them.

This clonotype was recorded at least ten times. The chain couples TRBV6-1 to TRBJ1-5; 8 nucleotides align to TRBD1. Germline V gene data show CDR1 as MNHNS and CDR2 as SASEGT. Unmatched junction bases numbered 8, after V lost 6 bases and J lost 7 bases. CDR3 length equals 14 residues. CDR3 bases: TGTGCCAGCAGCTCCGACAGGGGACAACAGCCCCAGCATTTT. As protein: CASSSDRGQQPQHF.

Comments on this clonotype: A read error is likely, as this CDR3 ends without the conserved phenylalanine or tryptophan. The chain employs TRBV5-1 and TRBJ2-1; D gene ambiguous. CDR3 length: 14 amino acids. The germline V gene encodes CDR1 SGHRS and CDR2 YFSETQ. V gave up 0 bases and J gave up 5 bases, with 9 bases separating them. This chain's CDR3 is CASSLEYINNEQFL. CDR3 bases: TGCGCCAGCAGCTTGGAGTACATTAACAATGAGCAGTTCCTC.

This clonotype appeared many times. The chain employs TRBV20-1 and TRBJ1-5; D not certain. This CDR3 has 14 residues. The V end was cut by 4 bases, the J end by 8 bases, with 18 bases between. Germline V gene lookup returns CDR1 DFQATT and CDR2 SNEGSKA (reference sequence). The CDR3 DNA follows: TGCAGTGCTAAGATAGGGAAGAATAAAGAGCCCCAGCATTTT. It encodes CSAKIGKNKEPQHF.

This clonotype was counted ten times or more. The rearrangement uses TRBV11-3 and TRBJ2-1; TRBD1 or TRBD2 may be the D gene (6 bases each). The V gene's germline CDR1 is SGHNT and CDR2 YENEEA. With 5 bases removed from V and 8 bases from J, the gap between germline ends came to 13 bases. This CDR3 is built from 13 residues. CDR3 bases: TGTGCCAGCAGCGGCCTAAGGGGGGATGAGCAGTTCTTC. Amino acid sequence: CASSGLRGDEQFF.

This clonotype has ten or more counts. The chain links TRBV7-9 to TRBJ2-3; D is possibly TRBD2 (5 bases). The CDR3 spans 13 residues. Trimming took off 0 bases at V and 8 bases at J, with 9 bases between the two ends. The germline V gene encodes CDR1 SEHNR and CDR2 FQNEAQ (reference sequence). CDR3 sequence reads: CASSLAVASTQYF. As DNA, the CDR3 is TGTGCCAGCAGCTTAGCGGTAGCGTCTACGCAGTATTTT.

As to this clonotype: A far bigger clonotype differs at one base, so this is likely a read error. The V and J genes are TRBV2 and TRBJ2-5; a possible D gene is TRBD1 (5 bases). The J call may be incorrect, as the DNA end agrees better with TRBJ2-1. This CDR3 has 12 residues. CDR1 is SNHLY and CDR2 is FYNNEI in the germline V gene. DNA for the CDR3: TGTGCCAGCTGGGGCCATTACAATGAGCAGTTCTTC. Encoded protein: CASWGHYNEQFF.

This clonotype appeared many times. The CDR3 spells CASGIQPEAFF. The CDR3 region has the DNA TGTGCCAGCGGAATCCAGCCTGAAGCTTTCTTT. The V and J genes are TRBV27 and TRBJ1-1; no reliable D call. Germline CDR1 reads MNHEY; CDR2 reads SMNVEV (reference sequence). The ends were cut back, 8 bases at V and 6 bases at J, with 10 bases in the middle. The length of the CDR3 is 11 residues.

There are a few counts of this clonotype. V and J are TRBV5-6 and TRBJ2-7; TRBD2 aligns across 9 bases. J was trimmed by 0 bases and V by 4 bases; bases with no gene match: 11. This CDR3 is 17 amino acids long. The germline V gene encodes CDR1 SGHDT and CDR2 YYEEEE. CDR3 DNA: TGTGCCAGCAGCGCGGGGGGGGAGGGGGTGGTCTCCTACGAGCAGTACTTC. Translating gives CASSAGGEGVVSYEQYF.

This clonotype was picked up many times. The chain couples TRBV20-1 to TRBJ1-5; D uncertain. Trimming removed 3 bases at V and 3 bases at J, with 9 bases between. Germline V gives CDR1 DFQATT, CDR2 SNEGSKA (reference sequence). This CDR3 is built from 13 residues. CDR3 in amino acids: CSASDGHNQPQHF. In DNA, the CDR3 is TGCAGTGCTAGTGACGGTCACAATCAGCCCCAGCATTTT.

This clonotype came up a few times. A far more abundant clone sits one base away, making this likely a read error. V and J are TRBV11-2 and TRBJ2-3; D unclear. Matching the DNA end better, TRBJ2-7 makes the J call doubtful. The CDR3 length is 13 residues. Looked up from germline, CDR1 is SGHAT and CDR2 is FQNNGV. The DNA of the CDR3 is TGTGCCAGCAGCTCAGACCTATGGGATGAGCAGTACTTC. Translating it yields CASSSDLWDEQYF.

The V gene is TRBV6-1, the J gene TRBJ2-2, with TRBD1 as a possible D gene (6 bases). The V gene's germline CDR1 is MNHNS and CDR2 SASEGT. This CDR3 is built from 16 residues. With 3 bases removed from V and 6 bases from J, the gap between germline ends came to 17 bases. The CDR3 nucleotides read TGTGCCAGCAGTGAGAAACAGGGTGTAGTTTCCGGGGAGCTGTTTTTT. Translated, it gives CASSEKQGVVSGELFF.

This clonotype has a count of ten or more. The chain links TRBV7-8 to TRBJ2-5; D gene unclear. Trimming removed 0 bases from V and 3 bases from J, with 5 bases in between. The germline gives CDR1 SGHVS, CDR2 FQNEAQ. This CDR3 spans 13 amino acids. CDR3 sequence reads: CASSLASKETQYF. The CDR3 DNA is TGTGCCAGCAGCTTAGCTTCAAAAGAGACCCAGTACTTC.

There are a few counts of this clonotype. The chain has TRBV5-1 and TRBJ2-5, with 9 bases lining up with TRBD1. There are 16 residues in the CDR3. Trimming cost V 4 bases and J 4 bases; bases outside gene matches: 11. Germline CDR1 is SGHRS and CDR2 is YFSETQ. CDR3 sequence: CASSLGQGHPPETQYF. DNA of the CDR3: TGCGCCAGCAGCCTAGGACAGGGGCACCCCCCAGAGACCCAGTACTTC.

In this sample, this clonotype turned up many times. This chain joins TRBV11-2 and TRBJ1-1; D ambiguous. This CDR3 spans 13 amino acids. Germline V gene sequence: CDR1 SGHAT, CDR2 FQNNGV. V shed 2 bases and J shed 4 bases, with 8 bases lying between them. The CDR3, as DNA: TGTGCCAGCAGCTTACGCGCAGCCACTGAAGCTTTCTTT. This encodes CASSLRAATEAFF.

This clonotype came up a few times. V usage is TRBV11-2 and J usage is TRBJ2-5; D perhaps matches TRBD2 (5 bases). CDR1 and CDR2 (germline): SGHAT, FQNNGV. The length of the CDR3 is 13 residues. Between the trimmed V and J ends, which lost 4 bases and 5 bases, there was a span of 11 bases. The CDR3 protein is CASSSSGLETQYF. Here the CDR3 DNA reads TGTGCCAGCAGCTCATCGGGGTTGGAGACCCAGTACTTC. Together with reference TRBV11-2 and TRBJ2-5, the CDR3 gives the full variable domain: EAGVAQSPRYKIIEKRQSVAFWCNPISGHATLYWYQQILGQGPKLLIQFQNNGVVDDSQLPKDRFSAERLKGVDSTLKIQPAKLEDSAVYLCASSSSGLETQYFGPGTRLLVL.